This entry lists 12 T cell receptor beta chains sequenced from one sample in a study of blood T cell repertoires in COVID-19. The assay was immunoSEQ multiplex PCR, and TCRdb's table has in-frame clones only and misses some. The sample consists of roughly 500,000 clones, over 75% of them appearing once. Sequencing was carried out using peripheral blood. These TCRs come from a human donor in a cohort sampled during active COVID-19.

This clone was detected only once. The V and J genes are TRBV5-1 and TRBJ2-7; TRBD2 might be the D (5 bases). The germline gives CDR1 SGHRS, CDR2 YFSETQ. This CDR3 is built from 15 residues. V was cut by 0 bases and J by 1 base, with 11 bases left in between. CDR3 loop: CASSLAVASSYEQYF. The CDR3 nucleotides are TGCGCCAGCAGCTTGGCCGTAGCGTCTTCCTACGAGCAGTACTTC. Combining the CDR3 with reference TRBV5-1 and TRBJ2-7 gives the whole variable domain KAGVTQTPRYLIKTRGQQVTLSCSPISGHRSVSWYQQTPGQGLQFLFEYFSETQRNKGNFPGRFSGRQFSNSRSEMNVSTLELGDSALYLCASSLAVASSYEQYFGPGTRLTVT.

This chain's CDR3 is CASSSPGTESTNEKLFF. The CDR3 region has the DNA TGTGCCAGTAGTAGTCCCGGGACAGAGTCAACTAATGAAAAACTGTTTTTT. The chain combines TRBV19 with TRBJ1-4; 7 positions match TRBD1. The V gene's germline CDR1 is LNHDA and CDR2 SQIVND (reference sequence). V lost 4 bases, J lost 0 bases, and 8 bases stayed unmatched. The CDR3 contains 17 residues.

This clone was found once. The CDR3 nucleotides read TGCGCCAGCAGCGCTGGGGGGGCCCGGGAGCAGTTCTTC. This codes for CASSAGGAREQFF. This sequence joins TRBV5-1 and TRBJ2-1, with TRBD2 as a possible D gene (7 bases). The CDR3 spans 13 residues. V was clipped by 4 bases and J by 10 bases, with 15 bases between them. The germline CDR1 and CDR2 sequences are SGHRS and YFSETQ.

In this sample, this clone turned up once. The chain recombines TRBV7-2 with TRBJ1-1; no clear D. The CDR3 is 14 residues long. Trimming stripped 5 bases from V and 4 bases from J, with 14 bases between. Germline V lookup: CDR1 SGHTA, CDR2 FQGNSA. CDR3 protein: CASSLVLSGTEAFF. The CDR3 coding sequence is TGTGCCAGCAGCCTCGTCCTTAGCGGCACTGAAGCTTTCTTT.

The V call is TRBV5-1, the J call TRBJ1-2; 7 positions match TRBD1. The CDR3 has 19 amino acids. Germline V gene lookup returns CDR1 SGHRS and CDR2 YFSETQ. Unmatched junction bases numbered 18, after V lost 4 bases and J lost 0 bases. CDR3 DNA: TGCGCCAGCAGCCGCCTTATGTCCTTGGGACAGAGAGCTAACTATGGCTACACCTTC. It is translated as CASSRLMSLGQRANYGYTF.

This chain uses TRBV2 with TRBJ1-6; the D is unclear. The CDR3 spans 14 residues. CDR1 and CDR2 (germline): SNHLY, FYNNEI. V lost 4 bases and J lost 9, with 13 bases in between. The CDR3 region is CASSAERRSSPLHF. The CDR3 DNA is TGTGCCAGCAGTGCCGAAAGGAGGAGTTCACCCCTCCACTTT.

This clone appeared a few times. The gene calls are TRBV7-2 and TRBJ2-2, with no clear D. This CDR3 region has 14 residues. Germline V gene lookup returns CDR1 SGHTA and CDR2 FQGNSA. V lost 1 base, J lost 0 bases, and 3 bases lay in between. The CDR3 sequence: CASSLVANTGELFF. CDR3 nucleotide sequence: TGTGCCAGCAGCTTAGTAGCGAACACCGGGGAGCTGTTTTTT.

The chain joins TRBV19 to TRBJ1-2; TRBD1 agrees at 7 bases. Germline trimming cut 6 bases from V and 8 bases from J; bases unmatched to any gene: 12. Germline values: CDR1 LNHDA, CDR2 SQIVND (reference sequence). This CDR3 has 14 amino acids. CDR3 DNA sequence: TGTGCCAGTAGCAACTACGACAGGGACGTAGGCTACACCTTC. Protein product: CASSNYDRDVGYTF.

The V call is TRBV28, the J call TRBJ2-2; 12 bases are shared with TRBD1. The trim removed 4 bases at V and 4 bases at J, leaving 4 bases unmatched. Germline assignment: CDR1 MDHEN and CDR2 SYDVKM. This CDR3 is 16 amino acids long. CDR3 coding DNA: TGTGCCAGCAGTTCGGGACAGGGGGCTACCACCGGGGAGCTGTTTTTT. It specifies CASSSGQGATTGELFF.

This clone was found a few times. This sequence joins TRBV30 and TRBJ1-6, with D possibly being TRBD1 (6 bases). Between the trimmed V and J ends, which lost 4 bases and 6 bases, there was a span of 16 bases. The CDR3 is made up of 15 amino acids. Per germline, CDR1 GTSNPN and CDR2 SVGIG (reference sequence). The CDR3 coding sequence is TGTGCCTGGACGCCAGGGGTGTCTGGTAATTCACCCCTCCACTTT. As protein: CAWTPGVSGNSPLHF. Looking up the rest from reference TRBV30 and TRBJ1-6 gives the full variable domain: SQTIHQWPATLVQPVGSPLSLECTVEGTSNPNLYWYRQAAGRGLQLLFYSVGIGQISSEVPQNLSASRPQDRQFILSSKKLLLSDSGFYLCAWTPGVSGNSPLHFGNGTRLTVT.

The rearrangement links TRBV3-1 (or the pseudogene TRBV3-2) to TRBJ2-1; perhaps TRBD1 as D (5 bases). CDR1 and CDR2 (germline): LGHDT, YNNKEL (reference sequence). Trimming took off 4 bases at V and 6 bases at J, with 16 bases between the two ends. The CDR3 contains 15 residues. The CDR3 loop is CASSRSMGLGNEQFF. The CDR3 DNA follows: TGTGCCAGCAGCCGTAGTATGGGGCTCGGCAATGAGCAGTTCTTC.

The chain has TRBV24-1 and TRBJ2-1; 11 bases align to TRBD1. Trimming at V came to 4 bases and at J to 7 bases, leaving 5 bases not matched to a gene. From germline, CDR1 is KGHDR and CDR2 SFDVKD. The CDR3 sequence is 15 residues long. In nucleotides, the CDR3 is TGTGCCACCAGTGAGGGGACAGGGGGTCCTAATGAGCAGTTCTTC. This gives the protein CATSEGTGGPNEQFF.